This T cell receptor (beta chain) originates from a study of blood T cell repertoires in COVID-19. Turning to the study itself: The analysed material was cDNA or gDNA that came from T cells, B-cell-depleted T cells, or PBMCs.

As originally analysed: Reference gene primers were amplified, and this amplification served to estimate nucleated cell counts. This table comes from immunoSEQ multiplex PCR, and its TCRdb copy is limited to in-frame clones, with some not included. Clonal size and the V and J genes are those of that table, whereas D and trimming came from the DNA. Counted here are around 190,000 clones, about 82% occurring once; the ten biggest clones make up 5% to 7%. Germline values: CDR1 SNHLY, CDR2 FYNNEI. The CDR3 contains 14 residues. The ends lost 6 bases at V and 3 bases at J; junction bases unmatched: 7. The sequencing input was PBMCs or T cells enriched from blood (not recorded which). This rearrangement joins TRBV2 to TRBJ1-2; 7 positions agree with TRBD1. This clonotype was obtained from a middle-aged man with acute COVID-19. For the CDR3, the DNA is TGTGCCAGCAGGAATGACAGGGTCTACTATGGCTACACCTTC. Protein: CASRNDRVYYGYTF.